This TCR beta chain is drawn from a study of blood T cell repertoires in COVID-19. Study summary: Samples taken during acute and convalescent COVID-19 were collected in the United States, Italy and Spain.

The CDR3 loop spans 15 amino acids. Trimming cost V 3 bases and J 6 bases; bases outside gene matches: 8. Germline V gene data show CDR1 as SGDLS and CDR2 as YYNGEE. The data were produced by immunoSEQ multiplex PCR, yet TCRdb's version contains in-frame clones alone and is incomplete. The top ten clones hold about 5.5% of a sample with about 200,000 clones, 80% of them seen once. The J gene is TRBJ1-1, the V gene TRBV9; 10 nucleotides match TRBD1. This TCR derives from a woman between 65 and 79 years old with acute or convalescent COVID-19. Sequencing input: peripheral blood. This CDR3 is CASSAGDRGKAEAFF. CDR3 nucleotides: TGTGCCAGCAGCGCAGGGGACAGGGGAAAGGCTGAAGCTTTCTTT.